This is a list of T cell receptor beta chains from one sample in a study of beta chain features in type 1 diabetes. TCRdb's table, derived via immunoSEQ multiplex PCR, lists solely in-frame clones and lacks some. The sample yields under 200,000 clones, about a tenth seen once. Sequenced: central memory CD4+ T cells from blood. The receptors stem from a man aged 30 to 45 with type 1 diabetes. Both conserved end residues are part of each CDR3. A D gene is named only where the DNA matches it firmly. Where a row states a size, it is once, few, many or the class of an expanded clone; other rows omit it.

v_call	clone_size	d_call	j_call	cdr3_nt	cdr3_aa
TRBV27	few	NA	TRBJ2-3	TGTGCCAGCAGTCGAGGGCGAGATACGCAGTATTTT	CASSRGRDTQYF
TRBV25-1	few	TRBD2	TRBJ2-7	TGTGCCAGCAGTTCAGCGGGAGCGCAATACGAGCAGTACTTC	CASSSAGAQYEQYF
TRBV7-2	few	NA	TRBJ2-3	TGTGCCAGCAGCTTCTACGATACGCAGTATTTT	CASSFYDTQYF
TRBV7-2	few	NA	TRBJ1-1	TGTGCCAGCAGCTTAGTTGGCGGCTTGAACACTGAAGCTTTCTTT	CASSLVGGLNTEAFF
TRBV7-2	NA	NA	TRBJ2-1	TGTGCCAGCAGCCCGGACAATGAGCAGTTCTTC	CASSPDNEQFF
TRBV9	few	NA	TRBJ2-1	TGTGCCAGCAGCGCCCGGGGTGGTACCTATGAGCAGTTCTTC	CASSARGGTYEQFF
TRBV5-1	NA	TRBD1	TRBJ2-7	TGCGCCAGCAGCCTCCTAGGGACAGGCTACGAGCAGTACTTC	CASSLLGTGYEQYF
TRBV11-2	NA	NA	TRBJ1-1	TGTGCCAGCAGCTTAGCTCCAGGGAACACTGAAGCTTTCTTT	CASSLAPGNTEAFF
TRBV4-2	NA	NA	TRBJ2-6	TGTGCCAGCAGCCAAGGTAGTCGGTCTGGGGCCAACGTCCTGACTTTC	CASSQGSRSGANVLTF
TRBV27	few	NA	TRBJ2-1	TGTGCCAGCAGTTTTTTACAGACTAGCTCCTACAATGAGCAGTTCTTC	CASSFLQTSSYNEQFF
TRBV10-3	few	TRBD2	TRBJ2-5	TGTGCCATCAGCAGTGCGCCTAGCGGGATGGGAGAGACCCAGTACTTC	CAISSAPSGMGETQYF
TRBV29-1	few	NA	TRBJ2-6	TGCAGCGTTGGCTCGGGGAGAGGGGCCAACGTCCTGACTTTC	CSVGSGRGANVLTF
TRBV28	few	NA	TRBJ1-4	TGTGCCAGCAGTTTCGGGGCGCGGGGTGAAAAACTGTTTTTT	CASSFGARGEKLFF